This T cell receptor (beta chain) was identified during a study of T cell responses to AZD1222 COVID-19 vaccine. Assay used: immunoSEQ multiplex PCR; TCRdb lists only in-frame clones, some missing. This sample carries some 140,000 clones, approximately 87% of them seen once, and the ten largest clones take about 5%. V was clipped by 8 bases and J by 6 bases, with 23 bases between them. CDR1 and CDR2 (germline): MDHEN, SYDVKM. The CDR3 covers 15 residues. About this clone itself: The antigen is unknown.

Study-wide results and limits: When two AZD1222 doses had been given, Spike-specific TCR breadth and depth rose. The donors showed a predominance of white British ancestry and of females, with possible underestimation of clonal diversity.

This sequence joins TRBV28 and TRBJ2-7; a weak D match, TRBD1 (6 bases). The source was peripheral blood, collected on day 0 of MenACWY control vaccination. This receptor was identified in an adult in good health. CDR3 nucleotide sequence: TGTGCCAGCGGGCCCACAGGGTACCGGCGCGTCGAGCAGTACTTC. This codes for CASGPTGYRRVEQYF.